This T cell receptor (beta chain) was captured in a study of cytomegalovirus exposure and HLA in healthy donors. Study-level points and caveats: In a later analysis, TCR beta V- and J-gene trimming was associated with a missense DCLRE1C variant. Most subjects' HLA-A and HLA-B alleles were reportedly predicted from TCR beta sequences. Analyses of presence and absence presupposed an approximately uniform sequencing depth across donors.

Comment on this clone: Its matching antigen is unknown.

The CDR3 is 14 amino acids. From germline, CDR1 is LNHDA and CDR2 SQIVND (reference sequence). With 3 bases removed from V and 8 bases from J, the gap between germline ends came to 16 bases. PCR primers comprised 60 Vbeta and 13 Jbeta primers. Data came from immunoSEQ multiplex PCR; TCRdb stores just in-frame clones and leaves some out. The sample carries roughly 110,000 clones, approximately 79% recorded once. Sequenced material: PBMCs. The chain combines TRBV19 with TRBJ1-1; D may be TRBD1 (5 bases). The TCR was taken from a woman aged 40 to 50 in good health and CMV-seropositive. CDR3 DNA: TGTGCCAGTAGTATGGCAGGGAGGGATTACGAAGCTTTCTTT. This gives the protein CASSMAGRDYEAFF.